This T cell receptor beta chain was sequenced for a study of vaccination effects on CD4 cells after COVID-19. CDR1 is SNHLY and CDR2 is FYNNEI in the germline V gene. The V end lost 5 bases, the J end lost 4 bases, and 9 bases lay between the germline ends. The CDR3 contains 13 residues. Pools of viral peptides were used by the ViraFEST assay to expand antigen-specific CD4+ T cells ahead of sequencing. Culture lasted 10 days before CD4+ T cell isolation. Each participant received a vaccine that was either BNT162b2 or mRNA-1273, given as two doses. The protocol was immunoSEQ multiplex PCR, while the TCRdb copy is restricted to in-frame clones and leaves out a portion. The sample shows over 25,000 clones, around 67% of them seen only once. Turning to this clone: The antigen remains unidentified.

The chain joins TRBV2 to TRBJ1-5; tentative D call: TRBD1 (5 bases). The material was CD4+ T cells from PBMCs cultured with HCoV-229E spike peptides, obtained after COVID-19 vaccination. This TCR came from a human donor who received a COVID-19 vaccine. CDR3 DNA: TGTGCCAGCAGTTATCGGGGGAATCAGCCCCAGCATTTT. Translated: CASSYRGNQPQHF.